This TCR beta chain was found in a study of blood T cell repertoires in COVID-19. In germline, CDR1 is SGHNT, CDR2 YYREEE (reference sequence). The CDR3 has 18 residues. V lost 0 bases to trimming and J lost 5 bases; unmatched junction nucleotides: 11. Produced via immunoSEQ multiplex PCR; TCRdb's table is partial and in-frame only. The sample carries roughly 59,000 clones, around 73% recorded once. This clonotype was obtained from an elderly man with acute or convalescent COVID-19. The V gene is TRBV5-4, the J gene TRBJ2-1; 10 bases line up with TRBD2. Source material: peripheral blood. DNA of the CDR3: TGTGCCAGCAGCTTGGCCCCTAGCGGGGGCCCGACAGACAATGAGCAGTTCTTC. Translating it yields CASSLAPSGGPTDNEQFF. Full variable domain (outside the CDR3, taken from reference TRBV5-4 and TRBJ2-1): ETGVTQSPTHLIKTRGQQVTLRCSSQSGHNTVSWYQQALGQGPQFIFQYYREEENGRGNFPPRFSGLQFPNYSSELNVNALELDDSALYLCASSLAPSGGPTDNEQFFGPGTRLTVL.